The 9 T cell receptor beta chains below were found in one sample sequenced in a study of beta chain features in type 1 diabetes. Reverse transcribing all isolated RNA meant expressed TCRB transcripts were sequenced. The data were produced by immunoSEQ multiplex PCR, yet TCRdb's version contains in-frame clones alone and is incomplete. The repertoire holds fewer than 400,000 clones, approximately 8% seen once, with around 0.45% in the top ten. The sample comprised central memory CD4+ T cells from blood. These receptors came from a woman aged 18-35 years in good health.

The chain's CDR3 is CASSGRGTPNGEQYF. The CDR3 bases are TGTGCCAGCAGCGGCCGCGGGACCCCAAACGGCGAGCAGTACTTC. This chain uses TRBV7-2 with TRBJ2-7, with D perhaps matching TRBD2 (6 bases). The CDR3 runs to 15 residues. Trimming removed 5 bases from V and 6 bases from J, with 20 bases in between. The V gene's germline CDR1 is SGHTA and CDR2 FQGNSA.

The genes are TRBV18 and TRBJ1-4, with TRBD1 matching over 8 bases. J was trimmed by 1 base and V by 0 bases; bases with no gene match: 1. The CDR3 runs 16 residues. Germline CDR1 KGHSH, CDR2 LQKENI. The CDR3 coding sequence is TGTGCCAGCTCACCACCCGACAGGGGAACTAATGAAAAACTGTTTTTT. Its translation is CASSPPDRGTNEKLFF.

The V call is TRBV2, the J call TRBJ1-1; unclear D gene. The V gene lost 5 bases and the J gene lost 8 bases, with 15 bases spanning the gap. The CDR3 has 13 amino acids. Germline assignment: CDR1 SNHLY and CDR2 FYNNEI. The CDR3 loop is CASSFTVSLEAFF. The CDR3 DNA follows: TGTGCCAGCAGTTTTACAGTCAGTTTGGAAGCTTTCTTT.

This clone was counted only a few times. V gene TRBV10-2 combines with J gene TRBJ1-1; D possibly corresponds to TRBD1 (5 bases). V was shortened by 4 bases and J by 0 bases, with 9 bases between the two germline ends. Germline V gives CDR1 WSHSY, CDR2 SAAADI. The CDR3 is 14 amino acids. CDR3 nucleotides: TGCGCCAGCAGTGCCACAGGATTGAACACTGAAGCTTTCTTT. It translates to CASSATGLNTEAFF.

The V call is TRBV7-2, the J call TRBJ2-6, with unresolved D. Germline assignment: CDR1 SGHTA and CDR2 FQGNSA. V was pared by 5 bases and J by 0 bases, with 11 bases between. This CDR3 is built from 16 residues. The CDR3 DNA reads TGTGCCAGCAGCGTAAGTGCCAACTCTGGGGCCAACGTCCTGACTTTC. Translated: CASSVSANSGANVLTF. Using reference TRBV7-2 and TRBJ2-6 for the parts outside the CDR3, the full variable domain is GAGVSQSPSNKVTEKGKDVELRCDPISGHTALYWYRQSLGQGLEFLIYFQGNSAPDKSGLPSDRFSAERTGGSVSTLTIQRTQQEDSAVYLCASSVSANSGANVLTFGAGSRLTVL.

The CDR3 loop is CASTPQGARETQYF. The CDR3 DNA is TGTGCCAGCACCCCACAGGGGGCGCGGGAGACCCAGTACTTC. V and J are TRBV7-3 and TRBJ2-5; TRBD1 matches 9 bases. V trimming: 7 bases; J trimming: 5 bases; junction bases outside the gene matches: 8. Germline lookup yields CDR1 SGHTA and CDR2 FQGTGA. The CDR3 is made up of 14 amino acids.

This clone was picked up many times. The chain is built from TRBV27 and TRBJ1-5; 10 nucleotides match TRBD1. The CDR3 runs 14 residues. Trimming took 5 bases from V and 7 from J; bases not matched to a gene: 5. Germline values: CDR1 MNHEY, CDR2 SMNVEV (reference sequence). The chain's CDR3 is CASSPGQGDQPQHF. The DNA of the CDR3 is TGTGCCAGCAGTCCTGGACAGGGGGACCAGCCCCAGCATTTT.

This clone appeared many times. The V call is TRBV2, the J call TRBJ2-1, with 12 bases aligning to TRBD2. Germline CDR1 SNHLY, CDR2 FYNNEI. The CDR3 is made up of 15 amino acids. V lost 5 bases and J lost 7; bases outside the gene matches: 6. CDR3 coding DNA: TGTGCCAGCAGTCTCCCCGGGACTAGCGGGAATGAGCAGTTCTTC. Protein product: CASSLPGTSGNEQFF. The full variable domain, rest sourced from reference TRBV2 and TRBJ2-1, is EPEVTQTPSHQVTQMGQEVILRCVPISNHLYFYWYRQILGQKVEFLVSFYNNEISEKSEIFDDQFSVERPDGSNFTLKIRSTKLEDSAMYFCASSLPGTSGNEQFFGPGTRLTVL.

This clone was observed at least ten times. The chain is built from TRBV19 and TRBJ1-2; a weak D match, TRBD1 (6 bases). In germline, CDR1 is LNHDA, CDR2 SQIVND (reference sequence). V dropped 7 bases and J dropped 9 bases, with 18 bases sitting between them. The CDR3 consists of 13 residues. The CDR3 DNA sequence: TGTGCCAGTACCCCCGACAGGACCAGGAGCTACACCTTC. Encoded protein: CASTPDRTRSYTF.